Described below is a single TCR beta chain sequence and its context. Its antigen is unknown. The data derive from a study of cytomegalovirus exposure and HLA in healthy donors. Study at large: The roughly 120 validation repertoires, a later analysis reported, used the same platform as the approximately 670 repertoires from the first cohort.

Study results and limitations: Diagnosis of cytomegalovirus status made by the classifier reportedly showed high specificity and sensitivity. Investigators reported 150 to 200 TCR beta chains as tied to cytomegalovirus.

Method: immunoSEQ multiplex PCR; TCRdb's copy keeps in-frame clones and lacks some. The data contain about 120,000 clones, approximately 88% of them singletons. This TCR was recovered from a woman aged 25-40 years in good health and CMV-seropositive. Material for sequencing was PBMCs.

In DNA form, the CDR3 reads TGCAGCGTTGAGGGACAAATGAACACTGAAGCTTTCTTT. Translated: CSVEGQMNTEAFF. The rearrangement joins TRBV29-1 to TRBJ1-1, with a possible D match to TRBD1 (6 bases). Germline CDR1 is SQVTM and CDR2 is ANQGSEA. The V end was cut by 3 bases, the J end by 0 bases, with 8 bases between. The CDR3 loop spans 13 amino acids.